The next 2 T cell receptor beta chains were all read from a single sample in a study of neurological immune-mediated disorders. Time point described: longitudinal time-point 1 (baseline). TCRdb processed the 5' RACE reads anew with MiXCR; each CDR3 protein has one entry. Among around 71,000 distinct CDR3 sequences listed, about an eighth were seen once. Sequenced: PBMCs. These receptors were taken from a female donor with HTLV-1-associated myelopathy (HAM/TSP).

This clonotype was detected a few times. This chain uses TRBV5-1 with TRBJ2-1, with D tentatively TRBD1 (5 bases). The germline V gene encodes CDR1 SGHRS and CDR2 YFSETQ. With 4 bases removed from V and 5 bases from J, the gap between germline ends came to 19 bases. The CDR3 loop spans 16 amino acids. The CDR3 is CASSNTGPHPNNEQFF. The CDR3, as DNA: TGCGCCAGCAGCAATACAGGACCTCATCCGAACAATGAGCAGTTCTTC.

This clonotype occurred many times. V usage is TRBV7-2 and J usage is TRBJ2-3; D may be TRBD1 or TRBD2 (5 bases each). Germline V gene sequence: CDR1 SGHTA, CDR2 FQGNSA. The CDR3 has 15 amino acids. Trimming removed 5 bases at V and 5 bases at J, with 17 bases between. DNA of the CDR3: TGTGCCAGCAGCCCAAGCGGTTCGGGGCGAGATACGCAGTATTTT. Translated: CASSPSGSGRDTQYF.